The rows below give T cell receptor beta chains drawn from one sample of a study of blood T cell repertoires in COVID-19. Using immunoSEQ multiplex PCR, the repertoire was profiled, and TCRdb retains in-frame clones only, with some absent. The profile covers around 260,000 clones, with around 87% appearing a single time and 2% to 3% taken by the ten largest. The sample was peripheral blood. The receptors derive from a woman between 45 and 65 years old with acute or convalescent COVID-19. Each CDR3 is given with its conserved first and last residue. The D gene is left open where the match is weak. Clone sizes are given selectively: once, few, many, or a class where the clone is expanded.

NA	TRBV18	TRBJ1-1	NA	TGTGCCAGCTCACAGCAAATGAACACTGAAGCTTTCTTT	CASSQQMNTEAFF
NA	TRBV19	TRBJ2-2	NA	TGTGCCAGTAGTACGACAGGAGCCGGGGAGCTGTTTTTT	CASSTTGAGELFF
NA	TRBV28	TRBJ2-7	NA	TGTGCCAGCAGTTTAGAGGGAACCTACGAGCAGTACTTC	CASSLEGTYEQYF
NA	TRBV9	TRBJ2-4	TRBD1	TGTGCCAGCAGCGCAGTCGGACAGGGGAACATTCAGTACTTC	CASSAVGQGNIQYF
NA	TRBV5-1	TRBJ2-7	NA	TGCGCCAGCAGCTTGGATAGGGGGGAGCAGTACTTC	CASSLDRGEQYF
NA	TRBV9	TRBJ1-1	NA	TGTGCCAGCAGCGGGGGGACTCAAGGATCGGCTTTCTTT	CASSGGTQGSAFF
few	TRBV10-3	TRBJ1-5	NA	TGTGCCATCAGTGAGTTTGGACAGTTTAGCAATCAGCCCCAGCATTTT	CAISEFGQFSNQPQHF
NA	TRBV5-4	TRBJ2-2	TRBD2	TGTGCCAGCAGCGCGGGGGACGGGAGGGACACCGGGGAGCTGTTTTTT	CASSAGDGRDTGELFF
once	TRBV7-8	TRBJ2-2	NA	TGTGCCAGCAGCTTGGGGGGCACCGGGGAGCTGTTTTTT	CASSLGGTGELFF
NA	TRBV7-3	TRBJ1-2	TRBD1	TGTGCCAGCAGCTCAGGACAGGGAATAGTTGGTGGCTACACCTTC	CASSSGQGIVGGYTF
NA	TRBV4-2	TRBJ2-1	NA	TGTGCCAGCAGCCAAGATCATTCGAGCTCCTACAATGAGCAGTTCTTC	CASSQDHSSSYNEQFF
NA	TRBV30	TRBJ1-5	NA	TGTGCCTGGAGTGTGTCTATATCAGGCGCCCCGGAGCATTTT	CAWSVSISGAPEHF
NA	TRBV5-6	TRBJ1-2	NA	TGTGCCAGCAGCTTGTTTTTATTAAACTATGGCTACACCTTC	CASSLFLLNYGYTF
NA	TRBV7-4	TRBJ2-1	TRBD1	TGTGCCAGCAGCTTAATAGGGGCCGGGACAGGGGTTACTGAGCAGTTCTTC	CASSLIGAGTGVTEQFF
NA	TRBV28	TRBJ2-3	TRBD2	TGTGCCAGCTCTGCCCCGGGACTAGAGACAGATACGCAGTATTTT	CASSAPGLETDTQYF
NA	TRBV9	TRBJ2-3	TRBD2	TGTGCCAGCAGCTTGCGGGGGGGCACAGATACGCAGTATTTT	CASSLRGGTDTQYF
NA	TRBV27	TRBJ2-5	NA	TGTGCCAGCAGTTACCTCAGTCGAGAGACCCAGTACTTC	CASSYLSRETQYF
NA	TRBV9	TRBJ1-6	TRBD1	TGTGCCAGCACGGACAGGGGGGATTTTTCACCCCTCCACTTT	CASTDRGDFSPLHF
NA	TRBV7-3	TRBJ2-2	NA	TGTGCCAGCAGCTTAATGGGCTCAACCGGGGAGCTGTTTTTT	CASSLMGSTGELFF
NA	TRBV19	TRBJ1-1	NA	TGTGCCAGCGGACAGTTCGCGAACACTGAAGCTTTCTTT	CASGQFANTEAFF
NA	TRBV5-1	TRBJ1-4	NA	TGCGCCAGCCGTAGGGAGGTAGATGAAAAACTGTTTTTT	CASRREVDEKLFF
once	TRBV11-2	TRBJ2-7	TRBD2	TGTGCCAGCAGGCCGGGACTAGCGGACTACGAGCAGTACTTC	CASRPGLADYEQYF
NA	TRBV7-2	TRBJ2-7	TRBD2	TGTGCCAGCAGCCAAGGACTAGCGGCCTACGAGCAGTACTTC	CASSQGLAAYEQYF
once	TRBV10-3	TRBJ2-7	TRBD2	TGTGCCATCAGTGAGTCAATAAGCGGGAGTAGGGGCTACGAGCAGTACTTC	CAISESISGSRGYEQYF
NA	TRBV27	TRBJ2-3	NA	TGTGCCAGCAGTTTACGGGTGGCGGTTGACACAGATACGCAGTATTTT	CASSLRVAVDTDTQYF